Below are 32 T cell receptor beta chains sequenced from a single sample in a study of T cells in localized non-small cell lung cancer. TCRdb's table, derived via immunoSEQ multiplex PCR, lists solely in-frame clones and lacks some. The sample contains around 92,000 clones, roughly 88% of which appear only once. The sequencing here drew on PBMCs, taken before any cancer treatment. The receptors originated from a woman aged 40-70 years with stage II squamous cell lung carcinoma.

Turning to this clone: Other DNA sequences of this sample code for an identical CDR3. The genes are TRBV5-1 and TRBJ2-1; D is undetermined. Trimming removed 1 base from V and 8 bases from J, with 7 bases in between. The CDR3 extends over 12 amino acids. Germline V gives CDR1 SGHRS, CDR2 YFSETQ. The CDR3 here is CASSLFGDEQFF. CDR3 coding DNA: TGCGCCAGCAGCTTGTTCGGAGATGAGCAGTTCTTC.

The rearrangement links TRBV6-6 to TRBJ1-1; 12 bases match TRBD1. Germline loops: CDR1 MNHNY, CDR2 SVGAGI (reference sequence). The V and J ends lost 4 bases and 11 bases, in that order; junction bases with no gene match: 8. This CDR3 is built from 14 residues. The CDR3 DNA sequence: TGTGCCAGCAGTTCTCCGGGACAGGGGGCTCAGGCTTTCTTT. This encodes CASSSPGQGAQAFF.

CDR3 bases: TGTGCCAGCAGTGACACTGACGGGAGGCCCTACAATGAGCAGTTCTTC. Its protein product is CASSDTDGRPYNEQFF. The V call is TRBV6-1, the J call TRBJ2-1, with 7 positions matching TRBD2. The CDR3 is 16 residues long. J lost 2 bases, V lost 3 bases, and 7 bases had no gene match. From germline, CDR1 is MNHNS and CDR2 SASEGT.

The rearrangement links TRBV9 to TRBJ2-7, with a possible D match to TRBD2 (5 bases). This CDR3 is built from 15 residues. V was shortened by 8 bases and J by 1 base, with 19 bases between the two germline ends. The germline CDR1 and CDR2 sequences are SGDLS and YYNGEE. CDR3 loop: CASGLDASSSYEQYF. The CDR3 DNA is TGTGCCAGTGGACTGGACGCCTCGTCGTCCTACGAGCAGTACTTC.

This clone was recorded a few times. This chain joins TRBV28 and TRBJ2-5; no reliable D call. The V gene lost 7 bases and the J gene lost 5 bases, with 14 bases spanning the gap. Per the germline V gene, CDR1 is MDHEN and CDR2 is SYDVKM. CDR3 size: 13 residues. CDR3 nucleotide sequence: TGTGCCAGCACTGCAGGCCCCATCGAGACCCAGTACTTC. Its translation: CASTAGPIETQYF.

The chain couples TRBV19 to TRBJ1-1; tentative D call: TRBD1 (6 bases). The germline V gene encodes CDR1 LNHDA and CDR2 SQIVND (reference sequence). Deletions cut 5 bases from V and 0 bases from J, with 13 bases between. The CDR3 has 15 residues. The DNA for the CDR3 is TGTGCCAGTAGTGTTACCAGGGGAATGAACACTGAAGCTTTCTTT. As protein: CASSVTRGMNTEAFF. The variable domain in full, with the rest retrieved from reference TRBV19 and TRBJ1-1, is DGGITQSPKYLFRKEGQNVTLSCEQNLNHDAMYWYRQDPGQGLRLIYYSQIVNDFQKGDIAEGYSVSREKKESFPLTVTSAQKNPTAFYLCASSVTRGMNTEAFFGQGTRLTVV.

This clone is a singleton in its sample. V is TRBV5-5 and J is TRBJ1-5; D possibly corresponds to TRBD1 (6 bases). Looked up from germline, CDR1 is SGHKS and CDR2 is YYEKEE (reference sequence). V lost 0 bases and J 1 base, leaving 8 bases between the germline ends. CDR3 length equals 15 residues. For the CDR3, the DNA is TGTGCCAGCAGCTTGGCGGACAGCAGCAATCAGCCCCAGCATTTT. Amino acids: CASSLADSSNQPQHF.

The chain has TRBV19 and TRBJ2-1, with a tentative D call TRBD2 (6 bases). Per the germline V gene, CDR1 is LNHDA and CDR2 is SQIVND (reference sequence). The V end was cut by 3 bases, the J end by 6 bases, with 21 bases between. The CDR3 is made up of 17 amino acids. The CDR3 DNA follows: TGTGCCAGTAGTATGCGGGACTCGCATCGTGGTGGCAATGAGCAGTTCTTC. It encodes CASSMRDSHRGGNEQFF.

The chain couples TRBV19 to TRBJ2-7, with D possibly TRBD1 on 6 matching bases. The V gene's germline CDR1 is LNHDA and CDR2 SQIVND (reference sequence). Trimming removed 7 bases from V and 4 bases from J, with 14 bases in between. This CDR3 has 13 amino acids. The DNA for the CDR3 is TGTGCCAGTAACCAACAGGGTTCGTACGAGCAGTACTTC. This gives the protein CASNQQGSYEQYF. The variable domain in full, with the rest retrieved from reference TRBV19 and TRBJ2-7, is DGGITQSPKYLFRKEGQNVTLSCEQNLNHDAMYWYRQDPGQGLRLIYYSQIVNDFQKGDIAEGYSVSREKKESFPLTVTSAQKNPTAFYLCASNQQGSYEQYFGPGTRLTVT.

The chain recombines TRBV27 with TRBJ2-1; TRBD2 agrees at 7 bases. CDR1 is MNHEY and CDR2 is SMNVEV in the germline V gene (reference sequence). The CDR3 is made up of 18 amino acids. With 6 bases clipped from V and 2 bases from J, the junction kept 16 bases outside the gene matches. CDR3: CASRGEAAGTRTYNEQFF. DNA of the CDR3: TGTGCCAGCAGGGGAGAAGCAGCGGGGACCAGGACCTACAATGAGCAGTTCTTC.

The chain recombines TRBV6-5 with TRBJ2-2; D is unresolved. The CDR3 length is 12 residues. Germline V gene sequence: CDR1 MNHEY, CDR2 SVGAGI. Trimming removed 5 bases from V and 6 bases from J, with 7 bases in between. The CDR3 DNA reads as TGTGCCAGCAGTCGCCTGGCCGGGGAGCTGTTTTTT. It yields the protein CASSRLAGELFF.

This chain links TRBV19 with TRBJ1-2, with D maybe TRBD1 (6 bases). The CDR3 runs 13 residues. V lost 7 bases and J lost 5, with 14 bases in between. CDR1 and CDR2 (germline): LNHDA, SQIVND (reference sequence). This chain's CDR3 is CASMGTPRYGYTF. The CDR3 DNA is TGTGCCAGTATGGGGACACCGAGATATGGCTACACCTTC.

This clone came up once. The chain recombines TRBV10-3 with TRBJ1-6, with 8 bases matching TRBD1. The CDR3 covers 19 residues. Looked up from germline, CDR1 is ENHRY and CDR2 is SYGVKD. The V segment lost 2 bases and the J segment 4 bases; nucleotides outside the gene matches: 13. For the CDR3, the DNA is TGTGCCATCAGTGAGCCCTTGGCGCAGGGGGCTTATTATAATTCACCCCTCCACTTT. Translated, it gives CAISEPLAQGAYYNSPLHF.

This clone was seen just once. This chain connects TRBV5-4 to TRBJ2-1, with D perhaps matching TRBD1 or TRBD2 (5 bases each). The CDR3 sequence is 18 residues long. Germline CDR1 and CDR2: SGHNT and YYREEE (reference sequence). The V end was cut by 4 bases, the J end by 1 base, with 21 bases between. CDR3 DNA sequence: TGTGCCAGCAGCCGGGGCCCAATGGGCGTGGGATCCTACAATGAGCAGTTCTTC. This translates into CASSRGPMGVGSYNEQFF.

The chain links TRBV6-4 to TRBJ1-1, with 7 nucleotides matching TRBD1. Per the germline V gene, CDR1 is MRHNA and CDR2 is SNTAGT. This CDR3 is 14 amino acids long. V shed 2 bases and J 1 base; nucleotides not matched to a gene: 1. The CDR3 nucleotides are TGTGCCAGCAGTGACCAGGGGGGGAACACTGAAGCTTTCTTT. Its protein is CASSDQGGNTEAFF.

This clone has only one observation. V and J are TRBV5-1 and TRBJ1-2, with 7 bases lining up with TRBD1. Germline V gene lookup returns CDR1 SGHRS and CDR2 YFSETQ. The CDR3 is made up of 15 amino acids. Trimming at V came to 4 bases and at J to 4 bases, leaving 10 bases not matched to a gene. This chain's CDR3 is CASSPEGQNVYGYTF. The CDR3 nucleotides read TGCGCCAGCAGCCCGGAGGGACAGAATGTCTATGGCTACACCTTC.

The CDR3 nucleotides are TGTGCCAGCAGCTTAGGGCCTCCCGGCTCTGGAAACACCATATATTTT. Translation gives CASSLGPPGSGNTIYF. The V gene is TRBV11-3, the J gene TRBJ1-3; D gene ambiguous. The germline V gene encodes CDR1 SGHNT and CDR2 YENEEA. CDR3 length: 16 residues. V was trimmed by 1 base and J by 0 bases, leaving 10 bases between them.

Comments on this clone: This CDR3 is also generated by other DNA sequences in the sample. The V call is TRBV28, the J call TRBJ1-2, with D perhaps matching TRBD1 (5 bases). The CDR3 covers 13 residues. Germline V gives CDR1 MDHEN, CDR2 SYDVKM. With 5 bases removed from V and 2 bases from J, the gap between germline ends came to 9 bases. For the CDR3, the DNA is TGTGCCAGCAGTCTCGGGGCAAACTATGGCTACACCTTC. As protein: CASSLGANYGYTF.

This CDR3 reads CASSILQGYGYTF. CDR3 DNA sequence: TGTGCCAGTAGTATCTTACAGGGGTATGGCTACACCTTC. The chain couples TRBV19 to TRBJ1-2; 7 nucleotides align to TRBD1. The junction had 3 bases not matched to a gene; V was cut back by 3 bases and J by 5 bases. From germline, CDR1 is LNHDA and CDR2 SQIVND (reference sequence). The CDR3 spans 13 residues.

The chain carries TRBV30 and TRBJ2-7; unclear D gene. The CDR3 length is 12 residues. Trimming removed 4 bases at V and 6 bases at J, with 13 bases between. Looked up from germline, CDR1 is GTSNPN and CDR2 is SVGIG (reference sequence). In nucleotides, the CDR3 is TGTGCCTGGAAGAAGGTTAGGTCCGAGCAGTACTTC. This sequence encodes CAWKKVRSEQYF.

The chain has TRBV27 and TRBJ2-5, with D perhaps being TRBD1 or TRBD2 (6 bases each). Germline V gene data show CDR1 as MNHEY and CDR2 as SMNVEV (reference sequence). V dropped 6 bases and J dropped 7 bases, with 15 bases sitting between them. The CDR3 has 13 amino acids. CDR3 loop: CASSQGGKGTQYF. CDR3 DNA: TGTGCCAGCAGCCAAGGGGGGAAGGGGACCCAGTACTTC.

CDR3 amino acids: CASGYSGTTQETQYF. The CDR3 DNA is TGTGCCAGCGGTTATTCCGGGACTACCCAAGAGACCCAGTACTTC. V is TRBV5-6 and J is TRBJ2-5; 7 bases line up with TRBD2. CDR3 length: 15 amino acids. The junction had 10 bases not matched to a gene; V was cut back by 7 bases and J by 1 base. Germline CDR1 is SGHDT and CDR2 is YYEEEE.

V is TRBV27 and J is TRBJ2-7, with D possibly TRBD2 on 6 matching bases. The CDR3 is made up of 14 amino acids. CDR1 and CDR2 (germline): MNHEY, SMNVEV (reference sequence). With 6 bases removed from V and 2 bases from J, the gap between germline ends came to 14 bases. As DNA, the CDR3 is TGTGCCAGCAGCGACACCGGGACTCCCTACGAGCAGTACTTC. Its protein is CASSDTGTPYEQYF.

This chain links TRBV2 with TRBJ1-1, with a possible D match to TRBD1 (5 bases). The CDR3 is 12 residues long. Germline CDR1 is SNHLY and CDR2 is FYNNEI. The CDR3 loop is CACRVRNTEAFF. The CDR3 DNA is TGTGCTTGCAGGGTGAGGAACACTGAAGCTTTCTTT.

The rearrangement joins TRBV29-1 to TRBJ1-1; unclear D gene. V dropped 7 bases and J dropped 1 base, with 4 bases sitting between them. Per germline, CDR1 SQVTM and CDR2 ANQGSEA. This CDR3 contains 10 residues. Written as DNA, the CDR3 is TGCAGCGGGTCGAACACTGAAGCTTTCTTT. Encoded protein: CSGSNTEAFF.

The genes are TRBV5-6 and TRBJ1-5; a possible D gene is TRBD1 (6 bases). Germline assignment: CDR1 SGHDT and CDR2 YYEEEE. The CDR3 extends over 17 amino acids. Trimming left V 4 bases short and J 7 bases short, with 24 bases between. The CDR3 region is CASSLNTGAGIGQPQHF. The CDR3 DNA reads as TGTGCCAGCAGCCTCAACACGGGGGCAGGGATAGGACAGCCCCAGCATTTT.

The count of this clone is one. The chain uses TRBV5-1 and TRBJ2-1; 9 positions match TRBD1. This CDR3 contains 14 residues. Germline trimming cut 4 bases from V and 8 bases from J; bases unmatched to any gene: 7. Germline CDR1 and CDR2: SGHRS and YFSETQ. CDR3 DNA sequence: TGCGCCAGCAGCGGGGGGACAGGGCGCGATGAGCAGTTCTTC. Its translation: CASSGGTGRDEQFF.

This clone was recorded once. The chain links TRBV7-8 to TRBJ2-5; a possible D gene is TRBD2 (5 bases). With 5 bases removed from V and 5 bases from J, the gap between germline ends came to 18 bases. Germline CDR1 reads SGHVS; CDR2 reads FQNEAQ. CDR3 length equals 15 residues. As DNA, the CDR3 is TGTGCCAGCAGCCTGCAGAGGGCACGGGTGGAGACCCAGTACTTC. The encoded protein is CASSLQRARVETQYF.

The chain joins TRBV19 to TRBJ1-5; a weak D match, TRBD1 (6 bases). V dropped 4 bases and J dropped 7 bases, with 11 bases sitting between them. Germline loops: CDR1 LNHDA, CDR2 SQIVND (reference sequence). The CDR3 runs to 13 residues. The CDR3 DNA sequence: TGTGCCAGTAGTACCCAGGGGCGGCAGCCCCAGCATTTT. It translates to CASSTQGRQPQHF.

The chain uses TRBV27 and TRBJ2-1, with D perhaps given as TRBD1 or TRBD2 (6 bases each). The CDR3 spans 14 residues. CDR1 is MNHEY and CDR2 is SMNVEV in the germline V gene (reference sequence). V was cut by 8 bases and J by 2 bases, with 13 bases left in between. This chain's CDR3 is CASAEGGTYNEQFF. CDR3 in DNA: TGTGCCAGCGCTGAAGGGGGGACCTACAATGAGCAGTTCTTC.

This sequence joins TRBV29-1 and TRBJ2-7; no firm D call. Germline V CDR1 and CDR2: SQVTM, ANQGSEA. This CDR3 is 12 amino acids long. Trimming shortened V by 7 bases and J by 3 bases, and 13 bases separated the two germline ends. CDR3: CSARLANYEQYF. CDR3 nucleotide sequence: TGCAGCGCCAGACTGGCTAACTACGAGCAGTACTTC.

The rearrangement uses TRBV7-8 and TRBJ1-3; no definite D call. Germline lookup yields CDR1 SGHVS and CDR2 FQNEAQ. This CDR3 spans 13 amino acids. V lost 5 bases to trimming and J lost 6 bases, with 11 bases between them. CDR3 in amino acids: CASSAGGVNTIYF. As DNA, the CDR3 is TGTGCCAGCAGCGCTGGTGGTGTAAACACCATATATTTT.